The T cell receptor (beta chain) described here comes from a study of T-cell memory formation after mild COVID-19. The CDR3 is 16 residues long. Germline CDR1 SGHAT, CDR2 FQNNGV. V was cut by 5 bases and J by 2 bases, with 17 bases left in between. MiXCR was run by TCRdb on the 5' RACE reads, yielding one entry per CDR3 protein. This table holds tens of thousands of distinct CDR3 sequences, about 23% found once. The rearrangement joins TRBV11-2 to TRBJ2-3, with D hard to call. The receptor comes from a young man who had mild COVID-19 (a few samples of this study predate the infection). Cell type and time point are not known. Sequencing was carried out using PBMCs or a T cell subset sorted from them (not recorded which). Here the CDR3 reads CASSPLLAESTDTQYF. The CDR3 bases are TGTGCCAGCAGCCCCCTACTCGCGGAGTCCACAGATACGCAGTATTTT. Full variable domain (missing parts from reference TRBV11-2 and TRBJ2-3): EAGVAQSPRYKIIEKRQSVAFWCNPISGHATLYWYQQILGQGPKLLIQFQNNGVVDDSQLPKDRFSAERLKGVDSTLKIQPAKLEDSAVYLCASSPLLAESTDTQYFGPGTRLTVL.